This is a list of T cell receptor beta chains from one sample in a study of STAT3 mutations in large granular lymphocyte leukemia. Clones were read by immunoSEQ multiplex PCR, and TCRdb kept only the in-frame ones, dropping some. Of fewer than 4,500 clones detected, around 52% appear once; the ten largest clones hold around three fifths. Specimen: peripheral blood mononuclear cells. The receptors here all came from a male patient aged 50 to 59 with T-cell large granular lymphocyte leukemia. Some clones in this sample may be carry-over from other donors' samples. CDR3s include the opening cysteine and the closing phenylalanine or tryptophan. The D gene is left open where the match is weak. Clone size, where shown, is once, few, many, or a class for clones that have expanded.

CDR3 protein	CDR3 DNA	D gene	clone size	V gene	J gene
CASSRSGRKNEQYF	TGTGCCAGCAGCCGAAGCGGGAGAAAGAACGAGCAGTACTTC	TRBD2	-	TRBV7-8	TRBJ2-7
CSVNPIAGVPWEQFF	TGCAGCGTGAACCCTATAGCGGGAGTCCCGTGGGAGCAGTTCTTC	TRBD2	-	TRBV29-1	TRBJ2-1
CASNTGGEYGYTF	TGTGCCAGCAACACAGGGGGCGAATATGGCTACACCTTC	TRBD1	-	TRBV7-9	TRBJ1-2
CASSPLAGAVEQYF	TGTGCCAGCAGCCCCCTAGCGGGAGCGGTCGAGCAGTACTTC	TRBD2	few	TRBV6-6	TRBJ2-7
CASSLVRQETQYF	TGCGCCAGCAGCTTGGTCCGCCAAGAGACCCAGTACTTC	-	-	TRBV5-1	TRBJ2-5
CSVSLTGLTDTQYF	TGCAGCGTTTCCCTGACAGGGTTAACAGATACGCAGTATTTT	TRBD1	-	TRBV29-1	TRBJ2-3
CASSWEAVAGGYNEQFF	TGTGCCAGCAGCTGGGAGGCCGTAGCGGGAGGCTACAATGAGCAGTTCTTC	TRBD2	-	TRBV7-9	TRBJ2-1
CASSLPGTGDEKLFF	TGCGCCAGCAGCTTACCCGGGACAGGGGATGAAAAACTGTTTTTT	TRBD1	-	TRBV5-1	TRBJ1-4
CAWKGQSNQPQHF	TGTGCCTGGAAGGGACAGAGCAATCAGCCCCAGCATTTT	TRBD1	-	TRBV30	TRBJ1-5
CASSTPRNEQFF	TGTGCCAGCAGCACGCCGAGGAATGAGCAGTTCTTC	-	-	TRBV6-6	TRBJ2-1
CAWSGLNEQFF	TGTGCCTGGAGCGGTCTTAATGAGCAGTTCTTC	-	-	TRBV30	TRBJ2-1
CASSLSTTGLAEQYF	TGTGCCAGCAGTTTATCAACAACGGGACTAGCGGAGCAGTACTTC	TRBD2	few	TRBV27	TRBJ2-7
CASSPLSGEQFF	TGCGCCAGCAGCCCCTTGAGCGGTGAGCAGTTCTTC	-	-	TRBV5-1	TRBJ2-1
CASSPGLAGADTQYF	TGCGCCAGCAGCCCGGGACTAGCGGGAGCAGATACGCAGTATTTT	TRBD2	-	TRBV5-1	TRBJ2-3
CSAGNGRNYNEQFF	TGCAGCGCAGGGAATGGGCGGAATTACAATGAGCAGTTCTTC	-	-	TRBV29-1	TRBJ2-1
CASSLAGRVKQFF	TGTGCCAGCAGCTTGGCCGGAAGGGTTAAGCAGTTCTTC	-	-	TRBV5-4	TRBJ2-1
CASRRNLQGRNTEAFF	TGTGCCAGCAGACGTAATTTACAGGGGAGGAACACTGAAGCTTTCTTT	TRBD1	-	TRBV27	TRBJ1-1
CASSTGDEQFF	TGTGCCAGCAGCACAGGGGATGAGCAGTTCTTC	TRBD1	few	TRBV25-1	TRBJ2-1
CASSPEPQSFLAFF	TGCGCCAGCAGCCCGGAGCCCCAGTCATTTCTCGCTTTCTTT	-	once	TRBV5-1	TRBJ1-1
CASSSGLAPDTQYF	TGTGCCAGCAGCTCAGGACTAGCCCCAGATACGCAGTATTTT	TRBD2	-	TRBV7-3	TRBJ2-3
CASTSRWGIDNEQFF	TGTGCCAGCACCAGTAGGTGGGGGATAGACAATGAGCAGTTCTTC	-	-	TRBV5-6	TRBJ2-1
CASSEMDSLNQPQHF	TGCGCCAGCAGCGAAATGGACAGCCTAAATCAGCCCCAGCATTTT	-	-	TRBV5-1	TRBJ1-5
CASSWGLAGDEQYF	TGTGCCAGCAGCTGGGGACTAGCGGGAGACGAGCAGTACTTC	TRBD2	few	TRBV7-9	TRBJ2-7
CASSQAVTAAYYYEQYF	TGCGCCAGCAGCCAAGCCGTGACAGCTGCCTACTACTACGAGCAGTACTTC	-	-	TRBV4-1	TRBJ2-7
CASSRTGPNQPQHF	TGTGCCAGCAGTCGGACAGGGCCCAATCAGCCCCAGCATTTT	TRBD1	few	TRBV7-9	TRBJ1-5
CASSLSSFNEQFF	TGTGCCAGCAGTTTGTCTAGCTTCAATGAGCAGTTCTTC	-	-	TRBV27	TRBJ2-1
CASSSRRVSQPQHF	TGTGCCAGCAGCTCCAGACGGGTGAGTCAGCCCCAGCATTTT	-	-	TRBV7-8	TRBJ1-5
CASSSLDRVPHEQYF	TGTGCCAGCAGCTCTTTGGACAGGGTTCCCCACGAGCAGTACTTC	TRBD1	once	TRBV7-9	TRBJ2-7
CSVRPGFAEAFF	TGCAGCGTCCGGCCGGGTTTTGCTGAAGCTTTCTTT	-	-	TRBV29-1	TRBJ1-1
CASLWGAGANYGYTF	TGTGCCTCCCTATGGGGGGCCGGGGCCAACTATGGCTACACCTTC	-	-	TRBV30	TRBJ1-2
CASSPSGSSHEQYF	TGTGCCAGCTCACCAAGCGGCAGTAGCCACGAGCAGTACTTC	-	-	TRBV18	TRBJ2-7
CASSYSRDSYEQYF	TGTGCCAGCAGTTACTCCCGGGACAGTTACGAGCAGTACTTC	TRBD1	few	TRBV6-6	TRBJ2-7
CAWRLAGAQETQYF	TGTGCCTGGAGGCTAGCGGGGGCCCAAGAGACCCAGTACTTC	TRBD2	-	TRBV30	TRBJ2-5
CSGRVAGLNEQFF	TGCAGCGGACGGGTAGCGGGCCTCAATGAGCAGTTCTTC	TRBD2	-	TRBV29-1	TRBJ2-1
CASSRGTTHEQYF	TGTGCCAGTTCCCGTGGGACAACCCACGAGCAGTACTTC	-	-	TRBV9	TRBJ2-7
CASSAQGAVAYEQYF	TGTGCCAGCAGCGCACAGGGGGCAGTAGCCTACGAGCAGTACTTC	TRBD1	-	TRBV7-2	TRBJ2-7
CASSSDSNEQFF	TGTGCCAGCAGCTCCGACTCCAATGAGCAGTTCTTC	-	-	TRBV7-9	TRBJ2-1
CASSQGTGGAWNQPQHF	TGCGCCAGCAGCCAAGGGACAGGGGGCGCGTGGAATCAGCCCCAGCATTTT	TRBD1	-	TRBV4-1	TRBJ1-5
CASSPGGIGYTF	TGTGCCAGCAGCCCAGGGGGTATCGGCTACACCTTC	TRBD1	once	TRBV7-9	TRBJ1-2
CAGSQQLNTEAFF	TGTGCCGGGTCACAGCAGTTGAACACTGAAGCTTTCTTT	-	-	TRBV30	TRBJ1-1